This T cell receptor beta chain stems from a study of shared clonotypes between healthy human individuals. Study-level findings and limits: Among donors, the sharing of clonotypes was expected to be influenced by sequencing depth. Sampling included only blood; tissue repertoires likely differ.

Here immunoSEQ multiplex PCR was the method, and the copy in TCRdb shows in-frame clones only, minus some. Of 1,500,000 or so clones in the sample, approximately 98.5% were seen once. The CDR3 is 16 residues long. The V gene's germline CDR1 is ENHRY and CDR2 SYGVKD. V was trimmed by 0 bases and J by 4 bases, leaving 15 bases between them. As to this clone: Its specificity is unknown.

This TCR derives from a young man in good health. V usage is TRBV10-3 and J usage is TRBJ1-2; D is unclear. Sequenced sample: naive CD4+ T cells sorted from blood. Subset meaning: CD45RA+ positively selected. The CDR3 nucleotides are TGTGCCATCAGTGAGTCGAATGTTGGCCTCGGCTATGGCTACACCTTC. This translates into CAISESNVGLGYGYTF.